This entry lists 19 T cell receptor beta chains sequenced from one sample in a study of cytomegalovirus exposure and HLA in healthy donors. Primers: 60 Vbeta forward and 13 Jbeta reverse. Some clones are missing from TCRdb's copy, which holds only in-frame ones; the method was immunoSEQ multiplex PCR. This table holds approximately 110,000 clones, around three quarters found once. Sequencing was done on a sample of PBMCs. These receptors came from a woman aged 35 to 49 in good health and CMV-seropositive.

Concerning this clone itself: This sample includes further DNA sequences coding for the same CDR3. The J gene is TRBJ2-7, the V gene TRBV5-4; the D is unclear. CDR3 length: 13 amino acids. Germline V gives CDR1 SGHNT, CDR2 YYREEE (reference sequence). V lost 0 bases and J 2 bases, leaving 6 bases between the germline ends. The CDR3 sequence is CASSLAGTYEQYF. The CDR3 DNA is TGTGCCAGCAGCTTGGCAGGTACCTACGAGCAGTACTTC.

This clone occurred once. The chain is built from TRBV2 and TRBJ2-1; 14 nucleotides line up with TRBD2. The CDR3 extends over 16 amino acids. V lost 6 bases and J lost 7; bases outside the gene matches: 8. Per the germline V gene, CDR1 is SNHLY and CDR2 is FYNNEI. DNA for the CDR3: TGTGCCAGCAGAGGGACTAGCGGGAGATTGGGGAATGAGCAGTTCTTC. It translates to CASRGTSGRLGNEQFF. The complete variable domain, with remaining parts taken from reference TRBV2 and TRBJ2-1, reads EPEVTQTPSHQVTQMGQEVILRCVPISNHLYFYWYRQILGQKVEFLVSFYNNEISEKSEIFDDQFSVERPDGSNFTLKIRSTKLEDSAMYFCASRGTSGRLGNEQFFGPGTRLTVL.

The J gene is TRBJ2-2, the V gene TRBV28; 12 bases line up with TRBD2. Unmatched junction bases numbered 14, after V lost 5 bases and J lost 4 bases. This CDR3 spans 19 amino acids. Germline V lookup: CDR1 MDHEN, CDR2 SYDVKM. The CDR3 region is CASSGRLAGVGSVTGELFF. CDR3 nucleotide sequence: TGTGCCAGCAGTGGCAGACTAGCGGGAGTCGGTAGTGTCACCGGGGAGCTGTTTTTT. The full variable domain, completed using reference TRBV28 and TRBJ2-2, is DVKVTQSSRYLVKRTGEKVFLECVQDMDHENMFWYRQDPGLGLRLIYFSYDVKMKEKGDIPEGYSVSREKKERFSLILESASTNQTSMYLCASSGRLAGVGSVTGELFFGEGSRLTVL.

This chain links TRBV2 with TRBJ2-3; TRBD2 matches at 14 bases. The germline CDR1 and CDR2 sequences are SNHLY and FYNNEI. The CDR3 is 15 residues long. V trimming: 4 bases; J trimming: 8 bases; junction bases outside the gene matches: 5. DNA for the CDR3: TGTGCCAGCAGTGGGACTAGCGGGAGGTCGGGTACGCAGTATTTT. It encodes CASSGTSGRSGTQYF.

The chain is built from TRBV5-1 and TRBJ2-1, with TRBD2 identical over 12 bases. This CDR3 spans 16 amino acids. Per germline, CDR1 SGHRS and CDR2 YFSETQ. V dropped 4 bases and J dropped 3; count of bases not matched to a gene: 5. The CDR3 protein is CASSLLTSGSYNEQFF. CDR3 nucleotides: TGCGCCAGCAGCCTCTTGACTAGCGGGAGCTACAATGAGCAGTTCTTC.

V and J are TRBV30 and TRBJ1-5; the D gene is possibly TRBD1 (5 bases). Looked up from germline, CDR1 is GTSNPN and CDR2 is SVGIG (reference sequence). The V end lost 0 bases, the J end lost 6 bases, and 12 bases lay between the germline ends. The CDR3 runs to 14 residues. CDR3 in amino acids: CAWSVVQGVQPQHF. CDR3 sequence (DNA): TGTGCCTGGAGTGTAGTTCAGGGCGTTCAGCCCCAGCATTTT.

This chain connects TRBV30 to TRBJ1-4; 7 bases map to TRBD1. CDR3 size: 11 residues. Unmatched junction bases numbered 4, after V lost 5 bases and J lost 10 bases. Germline CDR1 reads GTSNPN; CDR2 reads SVGIG (reference sequence). The CDR3 coding sequence is TGTGCCTGGGACAGGGAGAGAAAACTGTTTTTT. This gives the protein CAWDRERKLFF.

The gene calls are TRBV7-3 and TRBJ2-1; the D is unclear. Germline-derived CDR1 and CDR2 are SGHTA and FQGTGA. The CDR3 runs 15 residues. Between the trimmed V and J ends, which lost 2 bases and 4 bases, there was a span of 12 bases. The CDR3 loop reads CASSLDGSPYNEQFF. The CDR3 nucleotides read TGTGCCAGCAGCTTAGATGGTAGCCCATACAATGAGCAGTTCTTC.

V usage is TRBV6-5 and J usage is TRBJ2-1; D unresolved. V lost 1 base, J lost 11 bases, and 6 bases lay in between. Germline V gene data show CDR1 as MNHEY and CDR2 as SVGAGI. CDR3 length: 11 amino acids. CDR3 nucleotide sequence: TGTGCCAGCAGTTACTTCGACAAGCAGTTCTTC. Amino acid sequence: CASSYFDKQFF.

The sample holds one count of this clone. The V call is TRBV7-2, the J call TRBJ2-5, with 9 bases aligning to TRBD1. CDR1 SGHTA and CDR2 FQGNSA come from the germline V gene. The ends lost 6 bases at V and 4 bases at J; junction bases unmatched: 12. The CDR3 totals 16 residues. This chain's CDR3 is CASSPGHRGQGETQYF. In DNA, the CDR3 is TGTGCCAGCAGTCCAGGGCACAGGGGGCAGGGAGAGACCCAGTACTTC.

The CDR3 sequence: CASGRGSSYNEQFF. As DNA, the CDR3 is TGCGCCAGCGGGAGGGGCTCCTCCTACAATGAGCAGTTCTTC. The rearrangement uses TRBV10-2 and TRBJ2-1; 7 bases align to TRBD2. This CDR3 has 14 amino acids. V was pared by 8 bases and J by 0 bases, with 4 bases of the junction left unmatched. The V gene's germline CDR1 is WSHSY and CDR2 SAAADI.

V is TRBV5-6 and J is TRBJ1-2; D gene uncertain. The V end lost 3 bases, the J end lost 8 bases, and 11 bases lay between the germline ends. The germline V gene has CDR1 SGHDT and CDR2 YYEEEE. This CDR3 is built from 12 residues. CDR3: CASSSTPGGYTF. The CDR3 DNA sequence: TGTGCCAGCAGCTCGACCCCGGGAGGCTACACCTTC.

This CDR3 is CASSSEVGELFF. The CDR3 DNA is TGTGCCAGTAGTAGCGAGGTCGGGGAGCTGTTTTTT. The V gene is TRBV19, the J gene TRBJ2-2; D gene unclear. V was pared by 4 bases and J by 7 bases, with 7 bases between. The germline V gene has CDR1 LNHDA and CDR2 SQIVND (reference sequence). The CDR3 is 12 residues long.

This clone occurred a few times. The chain has TRBV28 and TRBJ1-1; no clear D. The length of the CDR3 is 15 residues. V dropped 1 base and J dropped 1 base, with 10 bases sitting between them. Germline CDR1 reads MDHEN; CDR2 reads SYDVKM. CDR3 DNA: TGTGCCAGCAGTTTATCCCTGAGGAAGAACACTGAAGCTTTCTTT. Its translation: CASSLSLRKNTEAFF.

The chain is built from TRBV5-4 and TRBJ2-2, with D perhaps matching TRBD1 (6 bases). Trimming removed 4 bases from V and 6 bases from J, with 10 bases in between. The CDR3 is made up of 13 amino acids. From germline, CDR1 is SGHNT and CDR2 YYREEE (reference sequence). The CDR3: CASSIQGAGELFF. DNA for the CDR3: TGTGCCAGCAGCATACAGGGTGCCGGGGAGCTGTTTTTT.

The chain links TRBV5-4 to TRBJ2-3, with 12 bases lining up with TRBD2. Germline CDR1 reads SGHNT; CDR2 reads YYREEE (reference sequence). V lost 4 bases and J lost 6; bases outside the gene matches: 9. This CDR3 has 16 residues. The CDR3 region is CASSQTSGRFVDTQYF. CDR3 DNA sequence: TGTGCCAGCAGCCAGACTAGCGGGAGATTTGTGGATACGCAGTATTTT.

This CDR3 reads CASELAQTDTQYF. In nucleotides, the CDR3 is TGTGCCAGCGAACTAGCGCAGACAGATACGCAGTATTTT. The genes are TRBV6-1 and TRBJ2-3; 7 bases map to TRBD2. From germline, CDR1 is MNHNS and CDR2 SASEGT. The CDR3 has 13 amino acids. The V segment lost 8 bases and the J segment 3 bases; nucleotides outside the gene matches: 5.

The V gene is TRBV30, the J gene TRBJ2-5, with TRBD1 matching over 9 bases. The CDR3 covers 14 residues. From germline, CDR1 is GTSNPN and CDR2 SVGIG (reference sequence). V lost 5 bases to trimming and J lost 6 bases; unmatched junction nucleotides: 10. Written as DNA, the CDR3 is TGTGCCTGGGGTCGGGACAGGGTTAAACAGACCCAGTACTTC. It encodes CAWGRDRVKQTQYF.

In DNA form, the CDR3 reads TGCGCCAGCAGCCAAGATGAACTAGCGGGAGTTCTATACAATGAGCAGTTCTTC. It encodes CASSQDELAGVLYNEQFF. This chain joins TRBV4-1 and TRBJ2-1; TRBD2 agrees at 11 bases. With 0 bases clipped from V and 4 bases from J, the junction kept 8 bases outside the gene matches. The CDR3 totals 18 residues. CDR1 MGHRA and CDR2 YSYEKL come from the germline V gene.